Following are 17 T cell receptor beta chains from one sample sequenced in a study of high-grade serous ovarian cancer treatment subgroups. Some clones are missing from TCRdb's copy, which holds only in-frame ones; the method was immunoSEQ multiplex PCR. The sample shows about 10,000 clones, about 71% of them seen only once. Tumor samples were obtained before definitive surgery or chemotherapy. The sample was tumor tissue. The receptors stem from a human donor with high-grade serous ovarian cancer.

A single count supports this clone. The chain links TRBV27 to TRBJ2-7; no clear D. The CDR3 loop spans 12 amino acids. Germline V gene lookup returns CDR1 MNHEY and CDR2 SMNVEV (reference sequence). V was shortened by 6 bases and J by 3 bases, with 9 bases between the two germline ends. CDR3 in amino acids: CASSPLGYEQYF. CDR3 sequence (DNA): TGTGCCAGCAGCCCTCTGGGCTACGAGCAGTACTTC.

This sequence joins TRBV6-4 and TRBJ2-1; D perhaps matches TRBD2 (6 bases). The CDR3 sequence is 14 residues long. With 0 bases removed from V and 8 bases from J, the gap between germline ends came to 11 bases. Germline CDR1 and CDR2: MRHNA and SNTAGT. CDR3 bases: TGTGCCAGCAGTGACTCCGACGGGAGTGATGAGCAGTTCTTC. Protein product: CASSDSDGSDEQFF.

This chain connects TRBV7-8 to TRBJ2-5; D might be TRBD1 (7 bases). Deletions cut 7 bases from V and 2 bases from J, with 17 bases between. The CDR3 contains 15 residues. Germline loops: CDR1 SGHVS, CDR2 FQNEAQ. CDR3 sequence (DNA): TGTGCCAGCACCCTAATACAGGGGACTCAAGAGACCCAGTACTTC. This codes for CASTLIQGTQETQYF.

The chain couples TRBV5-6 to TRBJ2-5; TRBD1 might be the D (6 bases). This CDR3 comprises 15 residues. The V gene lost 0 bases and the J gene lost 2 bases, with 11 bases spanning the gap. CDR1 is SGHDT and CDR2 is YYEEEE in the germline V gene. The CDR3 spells CASSLAYRAQETQYF. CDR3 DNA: TGTGCCAGCAGCTTGGCTTACAGGGCACAAGAGACCCAGTACTTC.

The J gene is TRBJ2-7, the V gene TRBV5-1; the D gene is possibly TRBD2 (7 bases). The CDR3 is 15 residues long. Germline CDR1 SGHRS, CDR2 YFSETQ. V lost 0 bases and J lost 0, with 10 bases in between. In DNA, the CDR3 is TGCGCCAGCAGCTTGGGGGGAGGGGGCTCCTACGAGCAGTACTTC. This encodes CASSLGGGGSYEQYF.

The CDR3 region has the DNA TGTGCCAGCAGTCTGGGGGGTGCCCACGAGCAGTACTTC. Amino acids: CASSLGGAHEQYF. The chain couples TRBV28 to TRBJ2-7; TRBD2 is a possible D gene (6 bases). V was shortened by 5 bases and J by 5 bases, with 13 bases between the two germline ends. The CDR3 consists of 13 residues. Looked up from germline, CDR1 is MDHEN and CDR2 is SYDVKM.

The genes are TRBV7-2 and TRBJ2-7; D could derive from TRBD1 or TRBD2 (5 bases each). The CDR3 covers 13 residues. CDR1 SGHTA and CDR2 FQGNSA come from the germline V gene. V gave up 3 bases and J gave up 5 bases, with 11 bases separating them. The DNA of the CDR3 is TGTGCCAGCAGCTTTATCAGGGACCACGAGCAGTACTTC. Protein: CASSFIRDHEQYF.

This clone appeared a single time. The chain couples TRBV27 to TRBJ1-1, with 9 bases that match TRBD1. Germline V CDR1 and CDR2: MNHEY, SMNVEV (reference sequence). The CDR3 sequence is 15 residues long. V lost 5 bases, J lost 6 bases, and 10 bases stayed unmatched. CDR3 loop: CASSEMPGQGSEAFF. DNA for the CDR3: TGTGCCAGCAGTGAAATGCCGGGACAGGGATCTGAAGCTTTCTTT.

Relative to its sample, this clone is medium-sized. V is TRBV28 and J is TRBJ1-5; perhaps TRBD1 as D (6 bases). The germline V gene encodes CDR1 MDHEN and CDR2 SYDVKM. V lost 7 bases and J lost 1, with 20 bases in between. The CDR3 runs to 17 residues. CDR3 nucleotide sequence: TGTGCCAGCAAGATATCTTGGGGGACACTAAGCAATCAGCCCCAGCATTTT. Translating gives CASKISWGTLSNQPQHF.

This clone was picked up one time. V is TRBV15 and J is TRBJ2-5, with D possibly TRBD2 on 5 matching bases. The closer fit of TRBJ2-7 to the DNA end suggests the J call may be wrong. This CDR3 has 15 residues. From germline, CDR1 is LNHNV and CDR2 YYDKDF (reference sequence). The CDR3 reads CATSDPGLLNYEQYF. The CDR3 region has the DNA TGTGCCACCAGCGACCCAGGACTCCTAAACTACGAGCAGTACTTC.

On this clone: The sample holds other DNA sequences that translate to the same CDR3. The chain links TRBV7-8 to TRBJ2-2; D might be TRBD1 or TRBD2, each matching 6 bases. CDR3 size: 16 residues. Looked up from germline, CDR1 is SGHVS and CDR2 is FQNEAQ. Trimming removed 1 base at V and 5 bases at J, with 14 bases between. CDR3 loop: CASSLEGGRGTGELFF. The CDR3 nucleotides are TGTGCCAGCAGCTTAGAGGGGGGCCGGGGAACCGGGGAGCTGTTTTTT.

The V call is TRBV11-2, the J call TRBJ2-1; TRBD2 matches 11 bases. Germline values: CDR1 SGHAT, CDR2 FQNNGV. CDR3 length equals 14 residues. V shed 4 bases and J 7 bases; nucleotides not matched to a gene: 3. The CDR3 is CASSSLAGVNEQFF. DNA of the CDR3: TGTGCCAGCAGCTCACTAGCGGGAGTTAATGAGCAGTTCTTC.

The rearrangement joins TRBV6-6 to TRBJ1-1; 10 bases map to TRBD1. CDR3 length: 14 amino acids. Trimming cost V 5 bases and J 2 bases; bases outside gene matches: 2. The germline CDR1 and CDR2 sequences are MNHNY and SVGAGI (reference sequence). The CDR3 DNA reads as TGTGCCAGCAGTCTGACAGGGGGCAACACTGAAGCTTTCTTT. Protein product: CASSLTGGNTEAFF.

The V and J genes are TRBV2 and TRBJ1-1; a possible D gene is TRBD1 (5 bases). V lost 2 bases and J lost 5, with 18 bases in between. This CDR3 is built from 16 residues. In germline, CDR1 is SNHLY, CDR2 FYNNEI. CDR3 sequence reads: CASSELGTPTTTEAFF. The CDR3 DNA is TGTGCCAGCAGTGAACTCGGGACTCCTACAACTACTGAAGCTTTCTTT.

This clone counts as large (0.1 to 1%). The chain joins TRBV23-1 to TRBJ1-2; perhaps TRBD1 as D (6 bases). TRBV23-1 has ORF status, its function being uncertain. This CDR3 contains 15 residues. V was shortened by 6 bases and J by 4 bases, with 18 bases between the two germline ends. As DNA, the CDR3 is TGCGCCAGCAGCTCAAGACAGGTCGGATCCTATGGCTACACCTTC. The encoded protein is CASSSRQVGSYGYTF.

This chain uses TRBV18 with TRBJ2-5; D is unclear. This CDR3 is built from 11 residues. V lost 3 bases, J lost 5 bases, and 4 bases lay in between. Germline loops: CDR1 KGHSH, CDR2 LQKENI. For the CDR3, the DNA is TGTGCCAGCTCACCTAAGGAGACCCAGTACTTC. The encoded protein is CASSPKETQYF.

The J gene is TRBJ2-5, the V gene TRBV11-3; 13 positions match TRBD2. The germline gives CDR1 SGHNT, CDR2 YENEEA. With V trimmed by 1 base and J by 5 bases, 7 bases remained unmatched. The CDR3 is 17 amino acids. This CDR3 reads CASSLAPGLAGSETQYF. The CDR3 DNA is TGTGCCAGCAGCTTAGCACCGGGACTAGCGGGAAGCGAGACCCAGTACTTC.